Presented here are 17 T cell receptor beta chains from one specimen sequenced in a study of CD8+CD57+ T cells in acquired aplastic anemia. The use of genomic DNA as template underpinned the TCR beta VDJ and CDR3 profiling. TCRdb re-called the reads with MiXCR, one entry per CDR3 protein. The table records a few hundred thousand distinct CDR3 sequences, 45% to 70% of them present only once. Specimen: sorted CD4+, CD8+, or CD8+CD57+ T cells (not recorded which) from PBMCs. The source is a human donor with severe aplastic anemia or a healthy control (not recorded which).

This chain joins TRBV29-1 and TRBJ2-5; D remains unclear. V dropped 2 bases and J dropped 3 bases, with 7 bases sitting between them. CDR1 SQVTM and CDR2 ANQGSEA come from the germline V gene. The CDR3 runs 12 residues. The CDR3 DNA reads TGCAGCGTTGAATTTTGGGAAGAGACCCAGTACTTC. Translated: CSVEFWEETQYF. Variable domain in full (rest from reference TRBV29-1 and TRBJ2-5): SAVISQKPSRDICQRGTSLTIQCQVDSQVTMMFWYRQQPGQSLTLIATANQGSEATYESGFVIDKFPISRPNLTFSTLTVSNMSPEDSSIYLCSVEFWEETQYFGPGTRLLVL.

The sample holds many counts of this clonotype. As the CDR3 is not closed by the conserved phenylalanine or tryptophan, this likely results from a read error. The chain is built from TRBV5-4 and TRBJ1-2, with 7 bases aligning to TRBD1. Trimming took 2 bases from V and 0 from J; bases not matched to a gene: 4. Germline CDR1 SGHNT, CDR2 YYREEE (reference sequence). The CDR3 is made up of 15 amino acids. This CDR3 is CASSFGTDTNYGYTS. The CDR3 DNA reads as TGTGCCAGCAGCTTCGGGACAGACACTAACTATGGCTACACCTCC.

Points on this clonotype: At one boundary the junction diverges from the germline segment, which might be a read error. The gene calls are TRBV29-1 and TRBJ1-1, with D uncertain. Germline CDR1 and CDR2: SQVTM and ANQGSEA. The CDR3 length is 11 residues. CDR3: CSVRDSYEALF. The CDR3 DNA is TGCAGCGTTCGTGATAGCTATGAAGCTCTCTTT.

The CDR3 region is CSANPGQMNTEAFF. CDR3 in DNA: TGCAGTGCTAATCCCGGACAGATGAACACTGAAGCTTTCTTT. The chain has TRBV20-1 and TRBJ1-1; maybe TRBD1 (6 bases). The germline V and J ends were trimmed by 4 bases and 0 bases, with 12 bases remaining between them. This CDR3 contains 14 residues. CDR1 DFQATT and CDR2 SNEGSKA come from the germline V gene (reference sequence).

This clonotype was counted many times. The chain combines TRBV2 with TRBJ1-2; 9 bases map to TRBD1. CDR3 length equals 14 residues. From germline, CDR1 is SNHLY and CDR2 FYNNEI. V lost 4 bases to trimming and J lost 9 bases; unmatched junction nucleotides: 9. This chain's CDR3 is CASSGSTGQGRYTF. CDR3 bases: TGTGCCAGCAGTGGCTCGACCGGACAGGGGCGCTACACCTTC.

CDR3 sequence reads: CASSPMGNEQFF. CDR3 in DNA: TGTGCCAGTAGTCCCATGGGCAATGAGCAGTTCTTC. The chain has TRBV19 and TRBJ2-1; D not resolved. Trimming removed 5 bases at V and 6 bases at J, with 8 bases between. This CDR3 spans 12 amino acids. The V gene's germline CDR1 is LNHDA and CDR2 SQIVND (reference sequence). The full variable domain, rest sourced from reference TRBV19 and TRBJ2-1, is DGGITQSPKYLFRKEGQNVTLSCEQNLNHDAMYWYRQDPGQGLRLIYYSQIVNDFQKGDIAEGYSVSREKKESFPLTVTSAQKNPTAFYLCASSPMGNEQFFGPGTRLTVL.

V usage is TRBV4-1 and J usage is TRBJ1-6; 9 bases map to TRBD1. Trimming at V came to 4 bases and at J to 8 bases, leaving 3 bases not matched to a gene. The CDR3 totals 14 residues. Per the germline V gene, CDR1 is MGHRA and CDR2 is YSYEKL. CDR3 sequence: CASSRRQGDSPLHF. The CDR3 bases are TGCGCCAGCAGCCGGAGACAGGGGGATTCACCCCTCCACTTT.

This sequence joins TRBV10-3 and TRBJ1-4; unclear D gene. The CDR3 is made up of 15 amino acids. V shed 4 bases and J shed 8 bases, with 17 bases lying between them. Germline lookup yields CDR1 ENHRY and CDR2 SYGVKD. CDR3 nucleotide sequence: TGTGCCATCAGTGTCGTGTCAGGAAATCGGGAAAAACTGTTTTTT. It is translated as CAISVVSGNREKLFF.

The CDR3 here is CASKPGQGANEKLFF. The CDR3, as DNA: TGTGCCAGCAAGCCGGGACAGGGTGCTAATGAAAAACTGTTTTTT. The rearrangement joins TRBV2 to TRBJ1-4, with 9 bases that match TRBD1. This CDR3 spans 15 amino acids. J gave up 3 bases and V 7 bases, and 6 bases lay outside the gene matches. Germline V gene sequence: CDR1 SNHLY, CDR2 FYNNEI. Variable domain in full (rest from reference TRBV2 and TRBJ1-4): EPEVTQTPSHQVTQMGQEVILRCVPISNHLYFYWYRQILGQKVEFLVSFYNNEISEKSEIFDDQFSVERPDGSNFTLKIRSTKLEDSAMYFCASKPGQGANEKLFFGSGTQLSVL.

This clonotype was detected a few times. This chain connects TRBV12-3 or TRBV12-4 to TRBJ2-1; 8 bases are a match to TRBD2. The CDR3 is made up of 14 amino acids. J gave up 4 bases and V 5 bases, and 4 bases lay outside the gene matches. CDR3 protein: CASSAGGRYNEQFF. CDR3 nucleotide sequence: TGTGCCAGCAGTGCGGGCGGGAGGTACAATGAGCAGTTCTTC.

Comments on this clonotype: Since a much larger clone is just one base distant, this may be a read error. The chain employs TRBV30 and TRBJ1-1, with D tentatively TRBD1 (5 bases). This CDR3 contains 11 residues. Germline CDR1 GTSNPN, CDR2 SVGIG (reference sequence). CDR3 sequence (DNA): TGTGCAACTTTGGGGGACACTGAAGCTTTCTTT. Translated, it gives CATLGDTEAFF.

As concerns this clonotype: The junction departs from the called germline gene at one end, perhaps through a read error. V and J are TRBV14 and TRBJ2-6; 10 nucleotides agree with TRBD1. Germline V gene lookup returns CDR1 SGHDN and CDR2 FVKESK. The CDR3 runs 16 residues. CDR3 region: CASSDRGLSGANVLTF. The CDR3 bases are TGTGCCAGCAGCGACAGGGGGCTCTCTGGGGCCAACGTCCTGACCTTC.

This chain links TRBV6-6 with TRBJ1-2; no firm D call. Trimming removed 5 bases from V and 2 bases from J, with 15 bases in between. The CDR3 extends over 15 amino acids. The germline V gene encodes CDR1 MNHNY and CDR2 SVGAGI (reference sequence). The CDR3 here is CASSLRPQKNYGYTF. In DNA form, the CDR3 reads TGTGCCAGCAGTCTACGACCACAGAAAAACTATGGCTACACCTTC.

CDR3 sequence (DNA): TGTGCCAGCAGTTTGGCCCTAGCCGACAGATCCTTCTCTGGGGCCAACGTCCTGACTTTC. This encodes CASSLALADRSFSGANVLTF. The chain links TRBV6-2 or TRBV6-3 to TRBJ2-6; D might be TRBD1 or TRBD2, each matching 5 bases. Trimming removed 4 bases from V and 0 bases from J, with 22 bases in between. The CDR3 has 20 residues. Germline V lookup: CDR1 MNHEY, CDR2 SVGEGT.

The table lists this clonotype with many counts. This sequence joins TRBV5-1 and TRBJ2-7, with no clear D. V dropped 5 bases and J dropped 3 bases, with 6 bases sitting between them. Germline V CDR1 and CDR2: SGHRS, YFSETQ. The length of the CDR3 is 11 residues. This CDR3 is CASRGNYEQYF. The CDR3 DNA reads TGCGCCAGCAGAGGTAACTACGAGCAGTACTTC.

Here the CDR3 DNA reads TGTGCCAGCAGTCCGGACGGAGCTCGATACGAGCAGTACTTC. This encodes CASSPDGARYEQYF. The chain links TRBV12-3 or TRBV12-4 to TRBJ2-7; D call uncertain. V lost 5 bases to trimming and J lost 4 bases, with 15 bases between them. This CDR3 comprises 14 residues.

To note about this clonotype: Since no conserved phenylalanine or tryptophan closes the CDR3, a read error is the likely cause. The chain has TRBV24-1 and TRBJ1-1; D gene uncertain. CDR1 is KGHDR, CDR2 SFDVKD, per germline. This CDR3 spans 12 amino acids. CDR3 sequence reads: CATSDVNTGAFS. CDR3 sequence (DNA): TGTGCCACCAGTGATGTGAACACTGGAGCTTTCTCT.